This is a list of T cell receptor beta chains from one sample in a study of T cell responses to AZD1222 COVID-19 vaccine. Here immunoSEQ multiplex PCR was the method, and the copy in TCRdb shows in-frame clones only, minus some. The data contain some 130,000 clones, 70% to 90% of them seen just once; the ten biggest clones take up 1.5% to 2%. The specimen comprised peripheral blood, sampled on day 0 of AZD1222 vaccination. Every receptor here comes from an adult in good health. Both conserved end residues are part of each CDR3. A D gene is named only where the DNA matches it firmly. Not all rows give a size; the values are once, few, many and, for expanded clones, a class.

CDR3 length: 14
clone size: NA
V gene: TRBV11-2
D gene: TRBD2
J gene: TRBJ2-1
CDR3 protein: CASSWTSGITEQFF

CDR3 length: 11
clone size: NA
V gene: TRBV2
D gene: NA
J gene: TRBJ2-7
CDR3 protein: CASSEINEQYF

CDR3 length: 16
clone size: NA
V gene: TRBV19
D gene: NA
J gene: TRBJ1-2
CDR3 protein: CASSIAWQGEYYGYTF

CDR3 length: 14
clone size: NA
V gene: TRBV5-1
D gene: TRBD1
J gene: TRBJ1-1
CDR3 protein: CASSPETGVTEAFF

CDR3 length: 14
clone size: NA
V gene: TRBV28
D gene: NA
J gene: TRBJ2-7
CDR3 protein: CASSSAHPVSEQYF

CDR3 length: 13
clone size: once
V gene: TRBV4-1
D gene: NA
J gene: TRBJ1-1
CDR3 protein: CASSLAGAGGAFF

CDR3 length: 15
clone size: NA
V gene: TRBV5-4
D gene: NA
J gene: TRBJ1-6
CDR3 protein: CASSEDLSYNSPLHF

CDR3 length: 13
clone size: NA
V gene: TRBV5-4
D gene: NA
J gene: TRBJ2-1
CDR3 protein: CASSLGVGDEQFF

CDR3 length: 14
clone size: once
V gene: TRBV4-3
D gene: NA
J gene: TRBJ1-1
CDR3 protein: CASSQDPGNTEAFF

CDR3 length: 15
clone size: once
V gene: TRBV5-4
D gene: NA
J gene: TRBJ2-5
CDR3 protein: CASSPPDRPQETQYF

CDR3 length: 13
clone size: NA
V gene: TRBV29-1
D gene: NA
J gene: TRBJ2-6
CDR3 protein: CSVAGSGANVLTF

CDR3 length: 13
clone size: NA
V gene: TRBV10-3
D gene: NA
J gene: TRBJ2-1
CDR3 protein: CAINPGRAGEQFF

CDR3 length: 16
clone size: NA
V gene: TRBV6-1
D gene: TRBD2
J gene: TRBJ2-3
CDR3 protein: CASSERTSGNTDTQYF

CDR3 length: 15
clone size: few
V gene: TRBV6-1
D gene: NA
J gene: TRBJ1-1
CDR3 protein: CASSEAPTGNTEAFF

CDR3 length: 16
clone size: few
V gene: TRBV20-1
D gene: NA
J gene: TRBJ2-7
CDR3 protein: CSASSRGGGRLDEQYF

CDR3 length: 12
clone size: NA
V gene: TRBV5-5
D gene: NA
J gene: TRBJ1-1
CDR3 protein: CASRWGGTEAFF

CDR3 length: 16
clone size: NA
V gene: TRBV11-2
D gene: TRBD2
J gene: TRBJ2-3
CDR3 protein: CASRLSWSGSRDTQYF

CDR3 length: 13
clone size: NA
V gene: TRBV4-1
D gene: NA
J gene: TRBJ1-1
CDR3 protein: CASSSVSTTEAFF

CDR3 length: 15
clone size: NA
V gene: TRBV6-4
D gene: TRBD2
J gene: TRBJ2-1
CDR3 protein: CASQLSGRARNEQFF

CDR3 length: 15
clone size: NA
V gene: TRBV28
D gene: TRBD1
J gene: TRBJ1-5
CDR3 protein: CASSSEDRPNQPQHF